Listed here are 4 T cell receptor beta chains from one sample, sequenced in a study of regulatory T cells in long-lasting Graves disease. Relying on iRepertoire HTBI primers and Arm-PCR of CDR3 regions, the team built TCR beta libraries. TCRdb called the multiplex PCR reads again in MiXCR, with one record for every CDR3 protein. Of 200,000 to 250,000 distinct CDR3 sequences listed, around 20% are singletons. The time point is: newly diagnosed GD, antithyroid drugs for less than 3 months. RNA from PBMCs was the source of the TCR library. These data are also associated with another study on T cells in Graves' hyperthyroidism and ophthalmopathy.

This specimen was peripheral blood mononuclear cells (PBMCs), taken at new diagnosis, from a patient treated with antithyroid drugs. These receptors all stem from a woman aged 25 to 39 with Graves disease.

This clonotype was seen ten or more times. This sequence joins TRBV2 and TRBJ2-3; 12 bases fit TRBD2. The germline V gene has CDR1 SNHLY and CDR2 FYNNEI. The trim removed 2 bases at V and 2 bases at J, leaving 2 bases unmatched. The CDR3 totals 16 residues. For the CDR3, the DNA is TGTGCCAGCAGTGAACTAGCGGGAGGGTACACAGATACGCAGTATTTT. It translates to CASSELAGGYTDTQYF.

The sample holds many counts of this clonotype. The rearrangement links TRBV7-2 to TRBJ1-4; D is ambiguous. The CDR3 extends over 14 amino acids. Trimming stripped 3 bases from V and 3 bases from J, with 8 bases between. Germline assignment: CDR1 SGHTA and CDR2 FQGNSA. The CDR3 bases are TGTGCCAGCAGCTTGGGAGCGGCTAATGAAAAACTGTTTTTT. This gives the protein CASSLGAANEKLFF.

This clonotype was counted only a few times. V is TRBV19 and J is TRBJ2-7; 7 bases line up with TRBD1. Germline values: CDR1 LNHDA, CDR2 SQIVND (reference sequence). The V gene end was trimmed by 5 bases and the J gene end by 4 bases; junction bases not matched to a gene: 5. CDR3 length equals 13 residues. CDR3 amino acids: CASSDPTGYEQYF. The CDR3 DNA sequence: TGTGCCAGTAGTGACCCGACAGGGTACGAGCAGTACTTC.

This clonotype was recorded many times. V gene TRBV5-8 combines with J gene TRBJ2-7; D gene uncertain. CDR1 is SGHTS, CDR2 YDEGEE, per germline. The ends were cut back, 2 bases at V and 7 bases at J, with 7 bases in the middle. The CDR3 is made up of 11 amino acids. CDR3 sequence: CASSFSLEQYF. Here the CDR3 DNA reads TGTGCCAGCAGCTTCTCGCTGGAGCAGTACTTC.